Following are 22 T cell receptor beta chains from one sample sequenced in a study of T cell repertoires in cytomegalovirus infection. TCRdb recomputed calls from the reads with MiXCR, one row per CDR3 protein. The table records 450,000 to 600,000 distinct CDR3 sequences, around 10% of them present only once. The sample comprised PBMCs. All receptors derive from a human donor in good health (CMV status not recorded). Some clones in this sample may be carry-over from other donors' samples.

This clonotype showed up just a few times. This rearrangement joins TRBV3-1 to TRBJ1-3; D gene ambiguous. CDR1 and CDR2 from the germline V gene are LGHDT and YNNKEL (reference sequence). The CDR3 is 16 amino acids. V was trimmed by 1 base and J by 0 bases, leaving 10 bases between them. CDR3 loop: CASSQAAVVSGNTIYF. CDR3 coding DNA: TGTGCCAGCAGCCAAGCAGCTGTCGTCTCTGGAAACACCATATATTTT.

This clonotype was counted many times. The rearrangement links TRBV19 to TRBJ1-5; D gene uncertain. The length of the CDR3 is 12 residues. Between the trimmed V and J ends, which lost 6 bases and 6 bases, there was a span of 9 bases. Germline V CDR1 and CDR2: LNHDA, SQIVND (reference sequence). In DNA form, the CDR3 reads TGTGCCAGTAGCCAGGCCCTTCAGCCCCAGCATTTT. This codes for CASSQALQPQHF.

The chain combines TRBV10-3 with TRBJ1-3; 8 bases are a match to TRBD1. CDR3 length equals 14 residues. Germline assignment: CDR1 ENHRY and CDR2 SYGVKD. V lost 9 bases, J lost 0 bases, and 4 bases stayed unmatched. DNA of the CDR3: TGTGCCATTGGGGACAGGTTCTCTGGAAACACCATATATTTT. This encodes CAIGDRFSGNTIYF.

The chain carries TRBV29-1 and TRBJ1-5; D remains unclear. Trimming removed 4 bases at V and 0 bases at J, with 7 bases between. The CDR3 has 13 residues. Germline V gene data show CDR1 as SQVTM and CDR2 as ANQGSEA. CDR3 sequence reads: CSVVTSSNQPQHF. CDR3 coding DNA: TGCAGCGTTGTGACTTCTAGCAATCAGCCCCAGCATTTT.

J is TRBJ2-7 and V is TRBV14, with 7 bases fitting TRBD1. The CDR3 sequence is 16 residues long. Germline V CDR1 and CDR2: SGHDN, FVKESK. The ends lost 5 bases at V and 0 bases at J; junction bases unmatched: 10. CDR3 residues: CASSVRTGYLSYEQYF. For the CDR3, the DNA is TGTGCCAGCAGCGTACGGACAGGCTATCTCTCCTACGAGCAGTACTTC.

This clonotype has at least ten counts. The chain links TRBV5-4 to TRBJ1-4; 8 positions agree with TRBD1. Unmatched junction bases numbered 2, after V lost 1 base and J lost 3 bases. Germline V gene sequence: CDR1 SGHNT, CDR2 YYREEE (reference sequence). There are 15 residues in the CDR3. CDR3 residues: CASSLSTGANEKLFF. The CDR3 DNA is TGTGCCAGCAGCTTGTCGACAGGGGCTAATGAAAAACTGTTTTTT. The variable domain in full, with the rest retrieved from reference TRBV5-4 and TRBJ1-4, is ETGVTQSPTHLIKTRGQQVTLRCSSQSGHNTVSWYQQALGQGPQFIFQYYREEENGRGNFPPRFSGLQFPNYSSELNVNALELDDSALYLCASSLSTGANEKLFFGSGTQLSVL.

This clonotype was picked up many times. CDR3 residues: CASSKPRGGYNNEQFF. CDR3 sequence (DNA): TGTGCCAGCAGCAAACCGCGGGGAGGCTACAACAATGAGCAGTTCTTC. This chain links TRBV28 with TRBJ2-1, with D possibly matching TRBD2 (6 bases). Per the germline V gene, CDR1 is MDHEN and CDR2 is SYDVKM. V shed 6 bases and J shed 5 bases, with 20 bases lying between them. This CDR3 region has 16 residues.

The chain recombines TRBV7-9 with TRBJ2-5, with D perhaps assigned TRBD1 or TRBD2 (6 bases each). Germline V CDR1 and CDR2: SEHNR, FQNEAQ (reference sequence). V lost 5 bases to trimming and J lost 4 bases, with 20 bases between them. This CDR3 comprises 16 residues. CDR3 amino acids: CASSPTVSGGAETQYF. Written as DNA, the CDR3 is TGTGCCAGCAGCCCCACGGTATCCGGGGGCGCAGAGACCCAGTACTTC.

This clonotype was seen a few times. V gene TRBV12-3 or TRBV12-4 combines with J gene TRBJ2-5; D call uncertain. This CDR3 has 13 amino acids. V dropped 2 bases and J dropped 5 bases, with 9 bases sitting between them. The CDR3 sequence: CASSLSPGETQYF. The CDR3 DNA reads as TGTGCCAGCAGTTTAAGTCCCGGCGAGACCCAGTACTTC.

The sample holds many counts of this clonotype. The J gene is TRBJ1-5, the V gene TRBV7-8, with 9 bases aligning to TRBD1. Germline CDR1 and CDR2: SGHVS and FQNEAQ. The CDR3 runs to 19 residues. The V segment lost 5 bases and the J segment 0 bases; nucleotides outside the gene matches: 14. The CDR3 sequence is CASSHLDWTGDLSNQPQHF. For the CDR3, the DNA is TGTGCCAGCAGCCACTTAGATTGGACAGGGGACCTTAGCAATCAGCCCCAGCATTTT. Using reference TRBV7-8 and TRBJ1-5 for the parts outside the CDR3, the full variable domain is GAGVSQSPRYKVAKRGQDVALRCDPISGHVSLFWYQQALGQGPEFLTYFQNEAQLDKSGLPSDRFFAERPEGSVSTLKIQRTQQEDSAVYLCASSHLDWTGDLSNQPQHFGDGTRLSIL.

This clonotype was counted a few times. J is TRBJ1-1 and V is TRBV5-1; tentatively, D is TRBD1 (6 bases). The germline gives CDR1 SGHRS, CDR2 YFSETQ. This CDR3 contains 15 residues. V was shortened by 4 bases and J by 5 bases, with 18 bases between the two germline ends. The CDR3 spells CASSPDHREQTEAFF. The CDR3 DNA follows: TGCGCCAGCAGCCCAGATCACAGGGAGCAAACTGAAGCTTTCTTT.

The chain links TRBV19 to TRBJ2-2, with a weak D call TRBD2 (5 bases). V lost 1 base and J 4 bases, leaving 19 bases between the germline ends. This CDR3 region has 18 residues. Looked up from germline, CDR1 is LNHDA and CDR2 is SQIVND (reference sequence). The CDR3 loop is CASSIVSRDLLGTGELFF. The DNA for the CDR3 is TGTGCCAGTAGTATAGTCAGCCGGGATCTGTTGGGCACCGGGGAGCTGTTTTTT.

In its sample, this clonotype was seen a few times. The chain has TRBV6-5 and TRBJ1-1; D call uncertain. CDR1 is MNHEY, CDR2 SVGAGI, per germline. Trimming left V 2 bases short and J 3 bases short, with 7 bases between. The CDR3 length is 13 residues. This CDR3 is CASSYEAYTEAFF. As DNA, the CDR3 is TGTGCCAGCAGTTACGAGGCTTACACTGAAGCTTTCTTT.

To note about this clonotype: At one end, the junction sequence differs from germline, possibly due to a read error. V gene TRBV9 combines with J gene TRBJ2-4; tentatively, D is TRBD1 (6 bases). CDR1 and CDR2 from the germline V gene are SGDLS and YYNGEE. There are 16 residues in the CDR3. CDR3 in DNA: TGTGCCAGCGGCGTAGACTTGGGGGCGACCAAAAACATTCAGTACTTC. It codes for CASGVDLGATKNIQYF.

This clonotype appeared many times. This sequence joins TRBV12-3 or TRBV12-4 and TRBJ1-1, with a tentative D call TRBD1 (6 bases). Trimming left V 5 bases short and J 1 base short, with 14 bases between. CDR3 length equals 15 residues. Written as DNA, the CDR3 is TGTGCCAGCAGTGCCCGACCGGGACAGAACACTGAAGCTTTCTTT. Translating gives CASSARPGQNTEAFF.

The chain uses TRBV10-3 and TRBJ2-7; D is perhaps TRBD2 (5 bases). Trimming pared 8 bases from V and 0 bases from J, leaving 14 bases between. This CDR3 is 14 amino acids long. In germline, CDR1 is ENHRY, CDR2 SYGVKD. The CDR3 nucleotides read TGTGCCATCCTGGACCCGGGGAACTCCTACGAGCAGTACTTC. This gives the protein CAILDPGNSYEQYF.

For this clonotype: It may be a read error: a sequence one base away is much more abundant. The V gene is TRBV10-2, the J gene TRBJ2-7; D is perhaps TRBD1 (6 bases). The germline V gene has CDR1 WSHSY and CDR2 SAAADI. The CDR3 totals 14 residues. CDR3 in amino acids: CASSPTGPNYKQYF. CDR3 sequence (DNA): TGCGCCAGCAGTCCAACAGGGCCCAACTACAAGCAGTACTTC.

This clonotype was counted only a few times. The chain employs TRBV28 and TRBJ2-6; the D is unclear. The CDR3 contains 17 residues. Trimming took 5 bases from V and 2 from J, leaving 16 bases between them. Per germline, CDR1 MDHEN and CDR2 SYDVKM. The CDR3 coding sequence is TGTGCCAGCAGTCCCTTCCCCGGAGAAACTGGGGCCAACGTCCTGACTTTC. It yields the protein CASSPFPGETGANVLTF.

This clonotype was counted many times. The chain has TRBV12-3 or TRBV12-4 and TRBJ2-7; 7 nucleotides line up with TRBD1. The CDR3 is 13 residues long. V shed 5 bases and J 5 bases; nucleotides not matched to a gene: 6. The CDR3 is CASSTGTDNEQYF. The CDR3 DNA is TGTGCCAGCAGTACCGGGACAGATAACGAGCAGTACTTC.

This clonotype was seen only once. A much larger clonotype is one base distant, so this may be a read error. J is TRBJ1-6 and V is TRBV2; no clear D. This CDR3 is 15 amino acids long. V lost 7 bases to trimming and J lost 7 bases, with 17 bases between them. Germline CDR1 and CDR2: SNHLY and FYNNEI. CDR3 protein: CASTWIGSRNSPLHF. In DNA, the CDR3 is TGTGCCAGCACATGGATAGGGAGTAGAAATTCACCCCTCCACTTT. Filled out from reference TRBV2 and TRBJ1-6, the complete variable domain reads EPEVTQTPSHQVTQMGQEVILRCVPISNHLYFYWYRQILGQKVEFLVSFYNNEISEKSEIFDDQFSVERPDGSNFTLKIRSTKLEDSAMYFCASTWIGSRNSPLHFGNGTRLTVT.

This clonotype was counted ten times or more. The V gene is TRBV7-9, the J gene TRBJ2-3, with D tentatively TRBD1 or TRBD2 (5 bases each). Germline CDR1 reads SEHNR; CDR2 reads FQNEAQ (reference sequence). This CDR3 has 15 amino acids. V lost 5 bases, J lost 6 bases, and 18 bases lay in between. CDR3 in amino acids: CASSTRDPRLDTQYF. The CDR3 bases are TGTGCCAGCAGCACCCGGGACCCCCGATTGGATACGCAGTATTTT.

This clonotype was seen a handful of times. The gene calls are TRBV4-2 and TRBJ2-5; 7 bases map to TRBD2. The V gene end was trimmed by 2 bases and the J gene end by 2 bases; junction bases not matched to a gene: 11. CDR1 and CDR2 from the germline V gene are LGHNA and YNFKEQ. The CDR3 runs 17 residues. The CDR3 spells CASSQTDGGGPQETQYF. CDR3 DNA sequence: TGTGCCAGCAGCCAAACAGACGGGGGAGGGCCGCAAGAGACCCAGTACTTC.